Below are 30 T cell receptor beta chains sequenced from a single sample in a study of blood T cell repertoires in COVID-19. Produced via immunoSEQ multiplex PCR; TCRdb's table is partial and in-frame only. In the table there are roughly 200,000 clones, 80% to 90% of which are singletons. Material: PBMCs or T cells enriched from blood (not recorded which). All receptors derive from a woman in her forties or fifties who had been exposed to COVID-19.

This clone turned up a few times. This chain uses TRBV6-1 with TRBJ2-7, with D unclear. There are 13 residues in the CDR3. The germline V gene has CDR1 MNHNS and CDR2 SASEGT. Trimming took 3 bases from V and 1 from J, leaving 7 bases between them. The CDR3 protein is CASSEVGSYEQYF. CDR3 nucleotide sequence: TGTGCCAGCAGTGAGGTCGGGTCCTACGAGCAGTACTTC.

This chain connects TRBV2 to TRBJ2-2; 8 nucleotides line up with TRBD1. Losses at the gene ends were 4 bases for V and 7 bases for J; bases not matched to a gene: 8. The CDR3 is made up of 15 amino acids. Germline CDR1 and CDR2: SNHLY and FYNNEI. The chain's CDR3 is CASSALGQGGGELFF. The CDR3 coding sequence is TGTGCCAGCAGTGCCCTAGGACAGGGCGGCGGGGAGCTGTTTTTT. The whole variable domain, remainder taken from reference TRBV2 and TRBJ2-2, is EPEVTQTPSHQVTQMGQEVILRCVPISNHLYFYWYRQILGQKVEFLVSFYNNEISEKSEIFDDQFSVERPDGSNFTLKIRSTKLEDSAMYFCASSALGQGGGELFFGEGSRLTVL.

The gene calls are TRBV29-1 and TRBJ2-1, with 9 bases aligning to TRBD2. Germline trimming cut 0 bases from V and 0 bases from J; bases unmatched to any gene: 6. Germline CDR1 SQVTM, CDR2 ANQGSEA. This CDR3 spans 17 amino acids. This CDR3 reads CSVEDLASGVSYNEQFF. The CDR3 DNA reads as TGCAGCGTTGAAGATCTCGCTAGCGGGGTCTCCTACAATGAGCAGTTCTTC.

V is TRBV18 and J is TRBJ1-1; TRBD1 aligns across 9 bases. Germline lookup yields CDR1 KGHSH and CDR2 LQKENI. The CDR3 extends over 13 amino acids. Trimming at V came to 6 bases and at J to 8 bases, leaving 7 bases not matched to a gene. The CDR3 DNA follows: TGTGCCAGCTCGGAGGGACAGGGAAGGGAAGCTTTCTTT. Its translation is CASSEGQGREAFF.

This chain connects TRBV5-1 to TRBJ2-2, with D perhaps TRBD1 (5 bases). Germline V gives CDR1 SGHRS, CDR2 YFSETQ. V lost 5 bases to trimming and J lost 6 bases, with 8 bases between them. This CDR3 contains 12 residues. The CDR3 protein is CASRGDAGELFF. Here the CDR3 DNA reads TGCGCCAGCAGAGGGGATGCCGGGGAGCTGTTTTTT.

V and J are TRBV4-1 and TRBJ2-7, with 7 bases lining up with TRBD2. Germline V CDR1 and CDR2: MGHRA, YSYEKL. The V gene end was trimmed by 4 bases and the J gene end by 2 bases; junction bases not matched to a gene: 8. CDR3 length: 15 residues. CDR3 loop: CASSLILADPYEQYF. The CDR3 nucleotides read TGCGCCAGCAGCCTGATTCTAGCGGATCCCTACGAGCAGTACTTC.

V and J are TRBV3-1 (or the pseudogene TRBV3-2) and TRBJ2-5; the match to TRBD2 covers 11 bases. V gave up 4 bases and J gave up 4 bases; unmatched junction bases: 2. The CDR3 sequence is 14 residues long. Per the germline V gene, CDR1 is LGHDT and CDR2 is YNNKEL (reference sequence). The CDR3 spells CASSRSGRGETQYF. The CDR3, as DNA: TGTGCCAGCAGCCGTAGCGGGAGGGGAGAGACCCAGTACTTC.

This clone was found once. V gene TRBV30 combines with J gene TRBJ2-1; 9 bases fit TRBD1. The V segment lost 5 bases and the J segment 3 bases; nucleotides outside the gene matches: 8. Germline V gene data show CDR1 as GTSNPN and CDR2 as SVGIG (reference sequence). The CDR3 loop spans 15 amino acids. The chain's CDR3 is CAWARDRVHYNEQFF. For the CDR3, the DNA is TGTGCCTGGGCGCGGGACAGGGTCCACTACAATGAGCAGTTCTTC.

The chain carries TRBV4-1 and TRBJ1-2; maybe TRBD1 (6 bases). V dropped 1 base and J dropped 2 bases, with 17 bases sitting between them. This CDR3 contains 17 residues. Germline V gene data show CDR1 as MGHRA and CDR2 as YSYEKL. For the CDR3, the DNA is TGCGCCAGCAGCCAAGCCAAGTCAACCGGGACAAACTATGGCTACACCTTC. It is translated as CASSQAKSTGTNYGYTF.

The V gene is TRBV7-8, the J gene TRBJ1-4; perhaps TRBD1 as D (5 bases). Trimming took off 5 bases at V and 8 bases at J, with 12 bases between the two ends. This CDR3 is built from 13 residues. Germline assignment: CDR1 SGHVS and CDR2 FQNEAQ. This chain's CDR3 is CASSLQVGEKLFF. The CDR3 DNA reads TGTGCCAGCAGCCTACAGGTGGGCGAAAAACTGTTTTTT.

The DNA of the CDR3 is TGTGCCAGCAGCTGGACTAGCGGGGGGCTAACGGATGAGCAGTTCTTC. Its protein product is CASSWTSGGLTDEQFF. J is TRBJ2-1 and V is TRBV5-4; 14 bases fit TRBD2. The CDR3 spans 16 residues. In germline, CDR1 is SGHNT, CDR2 YYREEE (reference sequence). Trimming at V came to 3 bases and at J to 8 bases, leaving 7 bases not matched to a gene.

The J gene is TRBJ2-3, the V gene TRBV6-2 or TRBV6-3, with 13 bases aligning to TRBD2. J lost 10 bases, V lost 6 bases, and 13 bases had no gene match. CDR3 length: 16 residues. CDR1 is MNHEY, CDR2 SVGEGT, per germline. The CDR3 protein is CASSGLAGVGGAAQYF. The CDR3 coding sequence is TGTGCCAGCAGCGGACTAGCGGGGGTAGGAGGAGCGGCGCAGTATTTT.

This clone was found once. The J gene is TRBJ1-5, the V gene TRBV5-5; D is unclear. Trimming took 0 bases from V and 10 from J, leaving 17 bases between them. CDR3 length: 15 residues. Looked up from germline, CDR1 is SGHKS and CDR2 is YYEKEE (reference sequence). The CDR3 spells CASSLVVTALQPQHF. The CDR3 region has the DNA TGTGCCAGCAGCTTGGTGGTAACAGCCCTTCAACCCCAGCATTTT.

The chain has TRBV5-4 and TRBJ2-6; D gene uncertain. Trimming pared 0 bases from V and 5 bases from J, leaving 9 bases between. CDR3 length: 15 residues. Germline V gene sequence: CDR1 SGHNT, CDR2 YYREEE (reference sequence). CDR3 region: CASSLGHGRANVLTF. CDR3 sequence (DNA): TGTGCCAGCAGCTTGGGACACGGAAGGGCCAACGTCCTGACTTTC. The whole variable domain, remainder taken from reference TRBV5-4 and TRBJ2-6, is ETGVTQSPTHLIKTRGQQVTLRCSSQSGHNTVSWYQQALGQGPQFIFQYYREEENGRGNFPPRFSGLQFPNYSSELNVNALELDDSALYLCASSLGHGRANVLTFGAGSRLTVL.

The chain links TRBV25-1 to TRBJ1-1; D is undetermined. The CDR3 runs to 11 residues. Trimming cost V 7 bases and J 4 bases, with 7 bases left between them. Germline-derived CDR1 and CDR2 are MGHDK and SYGVNS. CDR3 region: CASTSVTEAFF. The CDR3 DNA sequence: TGTGCCAGCACCTCCGTCACTGAAGCTTTCTTT.

The chain combines TRBV10-3 with TRBJ2-1, with D possibly matching TRBD2 (5 bases). CDR1 and CDR2 (germline): ENHRY, SYGVKD. The CDR3 runs to 17 residues. Trimming cost V 4 bases and J 6 bases, with 22 bases left between them. The CDR3 region has the DNA TGTGCCATCAGTGCCCCAGCGCTAGACGCGGGCTTCAATGAGCAGTTCTTC. It is translated as CAISAPALDAGFNEQFF.

The J gene is TRBJ1-1, the V gene TRBV11-2, with TRBD1 matching over 7 bases. CDR1 and CDR2 (germline): SGHAT, FQNNGV. This CDR3 is 15 amino acids long. V dropped 5 bases and J dropped 2; count of bases not matched to a gene: 8. The CDR3 DNA follows: TGTGCCAGCAGCCCGTACAGGGGCGGTAACACTGAAGCTTTCTTT. This encodes CASSPYRGGNTEAFF.

This rearrangement joins TRBV24-1 to TRBJ2-3; 10 positions match TRBD2. Germline CDR1 KGHDR, CDR2 SFDVKD. The CDR3 contains 15 residues. V was pared by 4 bases and J by 1 base, with 1 base of the junction left unmatched. The CDR3 sequence: CATSEGTSGTDTQYF. DNA for the CDR3: TGTGCCACCAGTGAGGGGACTAGCGGCACAGATACGCAGTATTTT.

V usage is TRBV5-1 and J usage is TRBJ2-3, with a possible D match to TRBD1 (5 bases). The length of the CDR3 is 17 residues. CDR1 and CDR2 from the germline V gene are SGHRS and YFSETQ. V lost 3 bases and J 0 bases, leaving 17 bases between the germline ends. DNA for the CDR3: TGCGCCAGCAGCTCTTCTCAGGGATTACTAAGCACAGATACGCAGTATTTT. It codes for CASSSSQGLLSTDTQYF.

The chain couples TRBV12-3 or TRBV12-4 to TRBJ2-1; D unresolved. The CDR3 runs to 12 residues. V was clipped by 5 bases and J by 5 bases, with 7 bases between them. CDR3 residues: CASSEVHNEQFF. In DNA, the CDR3 is TGTGCCAGCAGTGAGGTCCACAATGAGCAGTTCTTC.

This clone has only one observation. The chain employs TRBV29-1 and TRBJ2-7; D is perhaps TRBD2 (5 bases). CDR3 size: 13 residues. Germline CDR1 reads SQVTM; CDR2 reads ANQGSEA. The ends were cut back, 3 bases at V and 1 base at J, with 10 bases in the middle. The CDR3 is CSVESGHSYEQYF. The DNA of the CDR3 is TGCAGCGTTGAGAGCGGCCATTCCTACGAGCAGTACTTC.

This chain joins TRBV7-9 and TRBJ2-7; 10 bases map to TRBD2. In germline, CDR1 is SEHNR, CDR2 FQNEAQ (reference sequence). The CDR3 is made up of 16 amino acids. Germline trimming cut 1 base from V and 1 base from J; bases unmatched to any gene: 4. The CDR3: CASSLGSGGSSYEQYF. CDR3 nucleotides: TGTGCCAGCAGCTTAGGTAGCGGGGGGTCTTCCTACGAGCAGTACTTC.

The gene calls are TRBV5-1 and TRBJ2-5, with D possibly matching TRBD2 (6 bases). Trimming shortened V by 5 bases and J by 0 bases, and 17 bases separated the two germline ends. CDR1 and CDR2 (germline): SGHRS, YFSETQ. The CDR3 is 16 amino acids. The CDR3 is CASSRLRGLYQETQYF. In DNA, the CDR3 is TGCGCCAGCAGTCGACTGAGGGGACTGTACCAAGAGACCCAGTACTTC.

The rearrangement joins TRBV7-2 to TRBJ1-2, with 10 bases fitting TRBD1. CDR1 and CDR2 from the germline V gene are SGHTA and FQGNSA. This CDR3 is built from 13 residues. J was trimmed by 6 bases and V by 8 bases; bases with no gene match: 6. CDR3 residues: CASGTGVGNGYTF. The CDR3 bases are TGTGCCAGCGGGACAGGGGTAGGGAATGGCTACACCTTC.

The rearrangement uses TRBV27 and TRBJ1-3; perhaps TRBD1 as D (6 bases). V lost 4 bases to trimming and J lost 4 bases, with 20 bases between them. The V gene's germline CDR1 is MNHEY and CDR2 SMNVEV (reference sequence). This CDR3 has 17 amino acids. CDR3 nucleotides: TGTGCCAGCAGTTCACTTACAGGGAACCCCCTCGGAAACACCATATATTTT. Translation gives CASSSLTGNPLGNTIYF.

This chain connects TRBV11-2 to TRBJ2-2; 7 positions match TRBD1. Germline CDR1 and CDR2: SGHAT and FQNNGV. V dropped 8 bases and J dropped 4; count of bases not matched to a gene: 7. This CDR3 has 14 amino acids. CDR3 DNA: TGTGCCAGCCTATTTACAGGGGTCACCGGGGAGCTGTTTTTT. Encoded protein: CASLFTGVTGELFF.

The chain joins TRBV7-2 to TRBJ2-2; TRBD2 matches 10 bases. This CDR3 has 19 residues. The V segment lost 5 bases and the J segment 9 bases; nucleotides outside the gene matches: 21. Germline CDR1 and CDR2: SGHTA and FQGNSA. Here the CDR3 reads CASSPRRGERGGATWELFF. The CDR3 DNA sequence: TGTGCCAGCAGCCCCCGTCGGGGGGAGCGGGGGGGTGCAACATGGGAGCTGTTTTTT.

This sequence joins TRBV7-2 and TRBJ1-1; no clear D gene. V lost 1 base and J lost 1, with 16 bases in between. CDR1 and CDR2 from the germline V gene are SGHTA and FQGNSA. CDR3 size: 17 residues. CDR3 sequence reads: CASSLGPQRVPNTEAFF. CDR3 bases: TGTGCCAGCAGCTTAGGTCCCCAGAGGGTCCCGAACACTGAAGCTTTCTTT.

This chain connects TRBV30 to TRBJ1-5; TRBD1 is a possible D gene (5 bases). The germline V gene has CDR1 GTSNPN and CDR2 SVGIG (reference sequence). The CDR3 totals 14 residues. V lost 2 bases and J 7 bases, leaving 15 bases between the germline ends. The CDR3 sequence: CAWSTGGIRQPQHF. The CDR3 coding sequence is TGTGCCTGGAGTACCGGGGGAATCAGGCAGCCCCAGCATTTT.

CDR3: CASSLVWDRDEKLFF. Written as DNA, the CDR3 is TGTGCCAGCAGCTTAGTGTGGGACAGGGATGAAAAACTGTTTTTT. V gene TRBV7-2 combines with J gene TRBJ1-4; 9 positions match TRBD1. Losses at the gene ends were 1 base for V and 6 bases for J; bases not matched to a gene: 3. This CDR3 region has 15 residues. Germline loops: CDR1 SGHTA, CDR2 FQGNSA.